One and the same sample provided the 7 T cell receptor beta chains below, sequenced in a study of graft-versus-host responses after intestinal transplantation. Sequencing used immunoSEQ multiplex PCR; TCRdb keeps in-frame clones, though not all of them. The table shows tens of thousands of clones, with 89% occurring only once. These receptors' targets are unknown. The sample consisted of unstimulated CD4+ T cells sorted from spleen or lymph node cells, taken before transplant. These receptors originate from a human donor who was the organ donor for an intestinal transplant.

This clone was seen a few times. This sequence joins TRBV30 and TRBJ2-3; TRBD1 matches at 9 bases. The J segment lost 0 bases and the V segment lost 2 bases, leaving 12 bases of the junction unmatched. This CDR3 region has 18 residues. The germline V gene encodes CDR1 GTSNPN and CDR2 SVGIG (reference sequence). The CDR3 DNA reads TGTGCCTGGAGTTCGAGGTATAAGGGGACAGGGAGCACAGATACGCAGTATTTT. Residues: CAWSSRYKGTGSTDTQYF.

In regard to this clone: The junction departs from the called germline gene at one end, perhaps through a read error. CDR3 in DNA: TGTGCTAGCAGCCCGAGCTTTGTTAATGAGCAGTTCTTC. Residues: CASSPSFVNEQFF. The gene calls are TRBV7-7 and TRBJ2-1; no definite D call. The CDR3 spans 13 residues. Germline V lookup: CDR1 SSHAT, CDR2 FNYEAQ (reference sequence).

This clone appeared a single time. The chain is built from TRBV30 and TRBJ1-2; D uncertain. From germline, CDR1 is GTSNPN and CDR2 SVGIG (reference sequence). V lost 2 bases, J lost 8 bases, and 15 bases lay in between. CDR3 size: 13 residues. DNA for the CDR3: TGTGCCTGGAGTACCTCGACCGCGAGGGGCTACACCTTC. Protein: CAWSTSTARGYTF.

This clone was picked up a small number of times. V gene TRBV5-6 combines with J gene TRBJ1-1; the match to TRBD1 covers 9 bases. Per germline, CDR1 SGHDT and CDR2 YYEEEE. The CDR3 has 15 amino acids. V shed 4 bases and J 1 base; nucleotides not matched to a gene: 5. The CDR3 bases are TGTGCCAGCAGCCTGAAGACAGGGGGGAACACTGAAGCTTTCTTT. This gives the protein CASSLKTGGNTEAFF.

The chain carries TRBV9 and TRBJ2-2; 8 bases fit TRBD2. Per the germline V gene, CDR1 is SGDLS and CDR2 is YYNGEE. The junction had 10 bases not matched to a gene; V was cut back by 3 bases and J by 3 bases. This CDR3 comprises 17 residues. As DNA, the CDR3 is TGTGCCAGCAGCGCGCGGGGGGCCACCACTCACACCGGGGAGCTGTTTTTT. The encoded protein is CASSARGATTHTGELFF.

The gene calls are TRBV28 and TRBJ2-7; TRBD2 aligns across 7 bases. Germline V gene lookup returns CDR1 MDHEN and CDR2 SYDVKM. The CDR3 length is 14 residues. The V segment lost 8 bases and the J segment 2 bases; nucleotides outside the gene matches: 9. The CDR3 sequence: CASGEGGSTYEQYF. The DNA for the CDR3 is TGTGCCAGCGGAGAGGGAGGGAGTACCTACGAGCAGTACTTC.

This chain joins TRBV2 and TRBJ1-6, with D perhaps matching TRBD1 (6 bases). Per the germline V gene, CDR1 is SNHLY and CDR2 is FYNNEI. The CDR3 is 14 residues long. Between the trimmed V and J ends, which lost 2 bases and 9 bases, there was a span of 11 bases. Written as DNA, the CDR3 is TGTGCCAGCAGTGAACGTCCCAGGGGTTCACCCCTCCACTTT. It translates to CASSERPRGSPLHF.